This T cell receptor beta chain appears in the sequencing data of a study of regulatory T cells in long-lasting Graves disease. Time point specified: newly diagnosed GD, antithyroid drugs for less than 3 months. PBMC RNA was the source of the TCR library. There are a few counts of this clonotype. Arm-PCR of CDR3 regions and iRepertoire HTBI primers were used to build TCR beta libraries. Each CDR3 protein gets one entry after TCRdb re-called the multiplex PCR reads with MiXCR. The table includes 530,000 or so distinct CDR3 sequences, approximately 13% detected once. Trimming pared 1 base from V and 5 bases from J, leaving 28 bases between. The length of the CDR3 is 19 residues. Looked up from germline, CDR1 is SGHDT and CDR2 is YYEEEE. This same sample was also taken into another study, of T cells in Graves' hyperthyroidism and ophthalmopathy.

This clonotype was obtained from a man aged 30 to 45 with Graves disease. The chain uses TRBV5-6 and TRBJ2-7, with D perhaps matching TRBD1 or TRBD2 (5 bases each). The sequencing used peripheral blood mononuclear cells (PBMCs), collected at new diagnosis, from a patient treated with antithyroid drugs. The CDR3, as DNA: TGTGCCAGCAGCTTGCGGGGCCCTATATCCGCACCCTCCACCCACGAGCAGTACTTC. Amino acid sequence: CASSLRGPISAPSTHEQYF. The variable domain in full, completed from reference TRBV5-6 and TRBJ2-7, reads DAGVTQSPTHLIKTRGQQVTLRCSPKSGHDTVSWYQQALGQGPQFIFQYYEEEERQRGNFPDRFSGHQFPNYSSELNVNALLLGDSALYLCASSLRGPISAPSTHEQYFGPGTRLTVT.